The entry that follows covers one T cell receptor beta chain sequence. Antigen unknown. The sample belongs to a study of CD8+ T cells in alopecia areata. Study information: Patients remained on tofacitinib for 6 to 18 months and then went 6 months without it. The study's findings and limits: Clonality in lesional scalp, especially alopecia totalis/universalis, exceeded that of normal scalp.

Treatment meaning: oral pan-JAK inhibitor, 5-10 mg twice daily. In alopecia areata patients, both lesional scalp punch biopsies and peripheral blood were collected. V was trimmed by 6 bases and J by 0 bases, leaving 17 bases between them. CDR3 length equals 16 residues. Germline V lookup: CDR1 SNHLY, CDR2 FYNNEI. Extraction and reverse transcription of RNA yielded cDNA as the sequencing template. Method: immunoSEQ multiplex PCR; TCRdb's copy keeps in-frame clones and lacks some. The table lists 150,000 to 200,000 clones, less than 65% of them singletons, with over 1% in the top ten. This chain connects TRBV2 to TRBJ2-5; possible D gene TRBD2, 6 bases. The sequence came from a human donor with alopecia areata. The sample consisted of CD4+ T cells sorted from blood, taken at week 24, from a patient treated with tofacitinib. The CDR3, as DNA: TGTGCCAGCAGCGACCGACTAGGGAAGAACCAAGAGACCCAGTACTTC. This sequence encodes CASSDRLGKNQETQYF.